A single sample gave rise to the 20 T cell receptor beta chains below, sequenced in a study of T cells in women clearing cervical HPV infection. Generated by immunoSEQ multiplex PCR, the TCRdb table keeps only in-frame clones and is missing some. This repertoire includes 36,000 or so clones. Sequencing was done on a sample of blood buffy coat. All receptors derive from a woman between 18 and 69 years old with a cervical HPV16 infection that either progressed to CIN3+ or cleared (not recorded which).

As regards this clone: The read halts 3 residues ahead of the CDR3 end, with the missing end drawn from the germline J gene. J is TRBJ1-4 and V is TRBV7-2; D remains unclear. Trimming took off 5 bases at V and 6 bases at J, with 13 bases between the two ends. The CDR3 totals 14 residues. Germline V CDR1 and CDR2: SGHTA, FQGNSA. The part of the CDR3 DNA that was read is TGTGCCAGCAGCCGACGAGAGAGGGATGAAAAA. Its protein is CASSRRERDEK. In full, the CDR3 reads CASSRRERDEKLFF.

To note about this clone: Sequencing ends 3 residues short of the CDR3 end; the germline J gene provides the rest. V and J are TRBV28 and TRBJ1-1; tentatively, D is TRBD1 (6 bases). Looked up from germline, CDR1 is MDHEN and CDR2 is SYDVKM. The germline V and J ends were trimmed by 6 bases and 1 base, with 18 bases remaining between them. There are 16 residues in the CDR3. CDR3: CASSRGGAPKNTEAFF. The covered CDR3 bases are TGTGCCAGCAGCCGAGGGGGGGCACCAAAGAACACTGAA. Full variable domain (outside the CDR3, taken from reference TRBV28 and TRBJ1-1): DVKVTQSSRYLVKRTGEKVFLECVQDMDHENMFWYRQDPGLGLRLIYFSYDVKMKEKGDIPEGYSVSREKKERFSLILESASTNQTSMYLCASSRGGAPKNTEAFFGQGTRLTVV.

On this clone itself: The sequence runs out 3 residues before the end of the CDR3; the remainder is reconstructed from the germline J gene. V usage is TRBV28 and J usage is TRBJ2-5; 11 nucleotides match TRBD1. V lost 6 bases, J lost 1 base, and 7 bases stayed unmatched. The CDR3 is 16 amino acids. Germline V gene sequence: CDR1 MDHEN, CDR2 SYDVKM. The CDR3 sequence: CASSSGTGGFQETQYF. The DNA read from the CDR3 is TGTGCCAGCAGCTCCGGGACAGGGGGATTCCAAGAGACC.

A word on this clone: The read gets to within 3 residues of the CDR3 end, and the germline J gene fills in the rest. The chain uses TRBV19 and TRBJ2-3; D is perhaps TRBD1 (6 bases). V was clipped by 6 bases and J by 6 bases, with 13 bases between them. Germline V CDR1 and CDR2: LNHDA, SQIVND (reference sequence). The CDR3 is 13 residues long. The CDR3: CASRGQGLDTQYF. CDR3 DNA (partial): TGTGCCAGTAGAGGGCAGGGGTTGGATACG.

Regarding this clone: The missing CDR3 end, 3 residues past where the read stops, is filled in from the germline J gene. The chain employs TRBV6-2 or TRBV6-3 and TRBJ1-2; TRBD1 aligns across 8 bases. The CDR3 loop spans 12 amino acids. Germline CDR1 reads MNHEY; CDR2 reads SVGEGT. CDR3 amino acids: CASSQGARGYTF. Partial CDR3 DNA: TGTGCCAGCAGTCAGGGGGCGAGGGGC.

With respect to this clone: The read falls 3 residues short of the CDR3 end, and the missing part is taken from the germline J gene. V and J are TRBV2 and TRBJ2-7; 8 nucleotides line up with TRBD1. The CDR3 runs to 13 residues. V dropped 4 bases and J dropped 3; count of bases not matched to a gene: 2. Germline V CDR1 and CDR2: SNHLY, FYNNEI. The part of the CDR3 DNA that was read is TGTGCCAGCAGTGGACAGGGGCGCTACGAG. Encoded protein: CASSGQGRYE. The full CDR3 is CASSGQGRYEQYF.

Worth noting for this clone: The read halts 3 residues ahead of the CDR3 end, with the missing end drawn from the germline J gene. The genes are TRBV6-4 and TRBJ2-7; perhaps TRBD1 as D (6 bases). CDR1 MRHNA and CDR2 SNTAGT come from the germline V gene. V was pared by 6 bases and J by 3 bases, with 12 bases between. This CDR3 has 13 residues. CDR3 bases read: TGTGCCAGCAGCCGGGACATCTACTACGAG. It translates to CASSRDIYYE. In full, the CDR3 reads CASSRDIYYEQYF.

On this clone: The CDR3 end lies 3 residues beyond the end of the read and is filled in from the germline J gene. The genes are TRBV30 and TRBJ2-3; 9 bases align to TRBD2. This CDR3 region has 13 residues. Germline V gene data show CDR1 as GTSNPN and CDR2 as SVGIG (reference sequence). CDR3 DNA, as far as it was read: TGTGCCTGGAGTGTTAGCGGGGGATGGCCG. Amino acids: CAWSVSGGWP. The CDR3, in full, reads CAWSVSGGWPQYF.

CDR3 bases read: TGCAGTGCTAGAGATGGTGGGGCCCCTGTCCATTCCTACAATGAG. This encodes CSARDGGAPVHSYNE. In full, the CDR3 is CSARDGGAPVHSYNEQFF. The chain employs TRBV20-1 and TRBJ2-1; TRBD1 might be the D (5 bases). Sequencing ends 3 residues short of the CDR3 end; the germline J gene provides the rest. The CDR3 contains 18 residues. CDR1 and CDR2 from the germline V gene are DFQATT and SNEGSKA (reference sequence). V was shortened by 0 bases and J by 1 base, with 19 bases between the two germline ends.

The CDR3 reads CASSLPREADTQYF. The DNA read from the CDR3 is TGTGCCAGCAGCTTACCCAGGGAAGCAGATACG. This sequence joins TRBV7-6 and TRBJ2-3, with D possibly TRBD1 on 5 matching bases. The missing CDR3 end, 3 residues past where the read stops, is filled in from the germline J gene. Trimming took 2 bases from V and 4 from J, leaving 10 bases between them. The CDR3 consists of 14 residues. Germline V gene lookup returns CDR1 SGHVS and CDR2 FNYEAQ.

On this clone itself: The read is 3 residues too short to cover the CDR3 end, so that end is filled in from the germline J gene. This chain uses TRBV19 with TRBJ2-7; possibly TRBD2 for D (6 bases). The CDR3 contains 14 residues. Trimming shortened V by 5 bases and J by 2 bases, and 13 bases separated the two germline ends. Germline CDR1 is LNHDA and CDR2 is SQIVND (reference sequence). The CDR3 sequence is CASSSGTGTYEQYF. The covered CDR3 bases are TGTGCCAGTAGTTCAGGGACTGGCACCTACGAG. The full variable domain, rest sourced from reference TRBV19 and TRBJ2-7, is DGGITQSPKYLFRKEGQNVTLSCEQNLNHDAMYWYRQDPGQGLRLIYYSQIVNDFQKGDIAEGYSVSREKKESFPLTVTSAQKNPTAFYLCASSSGTGTYEQYFGPGTRLTVT.

CDR3 residues: CSATGQVHYEQYF. The covered CDR3 bases are TGCAGTGCTACCGGACAGGTGCACTACGAG. The chain uses TRBV20-1 and TRBJ2-7; 7 nucleotides align to TRBD1. The CDR3 extends 3 residues past the end of the read, so its final part is completed from the germline J gene. The CDR3 length is 13 residues. The germline gives CDR1 DFQATT, CDR2 SNEGSKA (reference sequence). V shed 4 bases and J 3 bases; nucleotides not matched to a gene: 6.

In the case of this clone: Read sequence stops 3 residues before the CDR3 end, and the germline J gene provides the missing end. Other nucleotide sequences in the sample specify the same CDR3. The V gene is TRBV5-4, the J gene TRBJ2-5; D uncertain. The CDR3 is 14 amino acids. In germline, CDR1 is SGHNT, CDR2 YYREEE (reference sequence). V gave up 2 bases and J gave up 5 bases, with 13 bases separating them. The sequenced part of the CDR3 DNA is TGTGCCAGCAGCTTATCCCCTTCGTCGGAGACC. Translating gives CASSLSPSSET. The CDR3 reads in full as CASSLSPSSETQYF.

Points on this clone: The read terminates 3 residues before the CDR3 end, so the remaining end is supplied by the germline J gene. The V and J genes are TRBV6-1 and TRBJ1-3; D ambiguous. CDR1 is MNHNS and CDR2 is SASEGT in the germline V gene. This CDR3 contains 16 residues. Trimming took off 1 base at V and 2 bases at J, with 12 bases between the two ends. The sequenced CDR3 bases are TGTGCCAGCAGTGAAGGGTCTTCGGGTGCTGGAAACACC. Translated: CASSEGSSGAGNT. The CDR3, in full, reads CASSEGSSGAGNTIYF.

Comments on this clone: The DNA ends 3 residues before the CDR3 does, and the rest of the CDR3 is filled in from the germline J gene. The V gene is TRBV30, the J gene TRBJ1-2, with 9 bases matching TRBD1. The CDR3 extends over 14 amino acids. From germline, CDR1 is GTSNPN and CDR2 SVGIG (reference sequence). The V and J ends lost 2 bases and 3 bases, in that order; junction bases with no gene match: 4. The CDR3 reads CAWSPTGGDYGYTF. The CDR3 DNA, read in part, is TGTGCCTGGAGTCCTACAGGGGGCGACTATGGC.

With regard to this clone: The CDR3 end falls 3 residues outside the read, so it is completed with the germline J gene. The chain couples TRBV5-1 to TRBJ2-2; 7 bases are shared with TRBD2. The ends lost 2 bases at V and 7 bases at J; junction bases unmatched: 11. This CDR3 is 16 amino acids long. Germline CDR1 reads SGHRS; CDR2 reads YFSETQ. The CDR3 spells CASSFSAGTGIGELFF. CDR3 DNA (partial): TGCGCCAGCAGCTTTTCAGCGGGAACTGGCATCGGGGAG.

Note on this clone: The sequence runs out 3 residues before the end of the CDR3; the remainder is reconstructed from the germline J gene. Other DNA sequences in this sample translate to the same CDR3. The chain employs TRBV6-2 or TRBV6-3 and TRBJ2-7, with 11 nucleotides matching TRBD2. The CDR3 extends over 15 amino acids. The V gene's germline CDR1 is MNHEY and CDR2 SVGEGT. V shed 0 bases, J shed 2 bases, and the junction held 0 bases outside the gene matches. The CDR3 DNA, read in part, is TGTGCCAGCAGTTACTCTAGCGGGGGGGCCTACGAG. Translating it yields CASSYSSGGAYE. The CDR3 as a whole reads CASSYSSGGAYEQYF.

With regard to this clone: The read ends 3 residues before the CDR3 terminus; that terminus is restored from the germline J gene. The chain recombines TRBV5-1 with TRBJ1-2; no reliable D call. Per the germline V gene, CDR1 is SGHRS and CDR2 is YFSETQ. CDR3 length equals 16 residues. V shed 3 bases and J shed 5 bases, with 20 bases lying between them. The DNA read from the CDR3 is TGCGCCAGCAGCTCCATATCGACGGGCCGGGGATATGGC. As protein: CASSSISTGRGYG. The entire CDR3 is CASSSISTGRGYGYTF.

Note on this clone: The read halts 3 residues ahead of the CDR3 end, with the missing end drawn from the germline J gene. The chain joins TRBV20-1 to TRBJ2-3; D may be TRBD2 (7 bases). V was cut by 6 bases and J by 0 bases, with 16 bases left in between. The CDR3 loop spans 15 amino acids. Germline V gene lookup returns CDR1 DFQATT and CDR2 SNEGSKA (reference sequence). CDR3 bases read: TGCAGTGCCTTGAATGCGGGGGCGAGCACAGATACG. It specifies CSALNAGASTDT. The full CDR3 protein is CSALNAGASTDTQYF.

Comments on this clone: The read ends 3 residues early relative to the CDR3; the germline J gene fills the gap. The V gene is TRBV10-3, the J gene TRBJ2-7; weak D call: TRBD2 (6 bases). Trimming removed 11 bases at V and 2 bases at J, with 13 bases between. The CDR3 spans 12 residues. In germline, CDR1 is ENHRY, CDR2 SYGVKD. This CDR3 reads CASGGPAYEQYF. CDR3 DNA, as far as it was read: TGTGCCTCCGGGGGACCGGCCTACGAG.